Listed below are T cell receptor beta chains from one sample, sequenced in a study of spatial heterogeneity in lung cancer. TCRdb independently ran MiXCR on the 5' RACE reads; one entry per CDR3 protein. Of roughly 8,800 distinct CDR3 sequences detected, about 4.6% appear once; the ten largest clones hold around a tenth. The source material was lung tumor tissue, sampled at surgery. The receptors derive from a female donor with early-stage non-small cell lung cancer. Both conserved end residues are part of each CDR3. A D gene is named only where the DNA matches it firmly. A row's size may be missing; if present it is once, few, many or a size class.

J | V | D | size | length | DNA | CDR3
TRBJ2-1 | TRBV9 | . | many | 12 | TGTGCCAGCAGCTCCCTGAATAATGAGCAGTTCTTC | CASSSLNNEQFF
TRBJ1-2 | TRBV28 | . | many | 11 | TGTGCCAGCAGCCCTAAGTATGGCTACAACTTC | CASSPKYGYNF
TRBJ2-7 | TRBV9 | . | medium-sized | 13 | TGTGCCAGCAGCGTAGGACAGGTCCACGAGCAGTACTTC | CASSVGQVHEQYF
TRBJ2-5 | TRBV9 | TRBD2 | many | 16 | TGTGCCAGCAGCGTAACTAGCGGGAGGTCGGGTGAGACCCAGTACTTC | CASSVTSGRSGETQYF
TRBJ2-1 | TRBV7-9 | . | medium-sized | 15 | TGTGCCAGCAGCTTAGTCGCTACCTCCTACAATGAGCAGTTCTTC | CASSLVATSYNEQFF
TRBJ1-5 | TRBV7-8 | . | few | 15 | TGTGCCAGCAGCTTAGGGAACCAGGGGAGTCAGCCCCAGCATTTT | CASSLGNQGSQPQHF
TRBJ1-4 | TRBV5-1 | . | many | 14 | TGCGCCAGCAGCTTAGGTACGTCGGATGAAAAACTGTTTTTT | CASSLGTSDEKLFF
TRBJ2-2 | TRBV19 | . | many | 15 | TGTGCCAGTATTGGCAGGGAACGGGACACCGGGGAGCTGTTTTTT | CASIGRERDTGELFF
TRBJ2-3 | TRBV6-1 | . | medium-sized | 15 | TGTGCCAGCAGTGAAACCTGGGACAGCACAGATACGCAGTATTTT | CASSETWDSTDTQYF
TRBJ2-7 | TRBV20-1 | . | many | 12 | TGCAGTGTCCCTAAGACTAGTCGCGAGCAGTACTTC | CSVPKTSREQYF
TRBJ1-5 | TRBV12-3/TRBV12-4 | . | many | 13 | TGTGCCAGCAGTTTGAGACACGGGCAGCCCCAGCATTTT | CASSLRHGQPQHF
TRBJ2-1 | TRBV12-3/TRBV12-4 | . | many | 12 | TGTGCCAGCAGTCCCCCGGGTAGTGAGCAGTTCTTC | CASSPPGSEQFF
TRBJ1-2 | TRBV5-1 | . | many | 15 | TGCGCCAGCAGCCCGTCGGAGGCAGGCAACTATGGCTACACCTTC | CASSPSEAGNYGYTF
TRBJ2-1 | TRBV6-1 | . | medium-sized | 11 | TGTGCCAGCAGTAGAAGCGATGAGCAGTTCTTC | CASSRSDEQFF
TRBJ1-5 | TRBV23-1 | . | many | 18 | TGCGCCAGCAGTCCCCGAGGGAACAGGGTGATTAGCAATCAGCCCCAGCATTTT | CASSPRGNRVISNQPQHF
TRBJ1-1 | TRBV11-2 | TRBD1 | . | 16 | TGTGCCAGCAGCTTCAATCCGGGACAGTGGAACACTGAAGCTTTCTTT | CASSFNPGQWNTEAFF
TRBJ1-1 | TRBV5-1 | . | many | 16 | TGCGCCAGCAGCCCACTACTACAGGGTTATAACACTGAAGCTTTCTTT | CASSPLLQGYNTEAFF
TRBJ2-7 | TRBV5-1 | . | . | 14 | TGCGCCAGCAGCGGGGTTCGGGATTCCTACGAGCAGTACTTC | CASSGVRDSYEQYF
TRBJ2-5 | TRBV6-6 | . | many | 13 | TGTGCCAGCACCACGGACACCAAAGGGACCCAGTACTTC | CASTTDTKGTQYF
TRBJ2-7 | TRBV30 | . | . | 11 | TGTGCCTGGAGGGAGACAGGGAGGGAGTACTTC | CAWRETGREYF
TRBJ1-1 | TRBV7-3 | . | many | 12 | TGTGCCAGCAGCTTACAGGGAGGACAAGCTTTCTTT | CASSLQGGQAFF
TRBJ2-3 | TRBV9 | . | many | 12 | TGTGCCAGCAGCCCCCACCCAGATACGCAGTATTTT | CASSPHPDTQYF
TRBJ2-3 | TRBV28 | . | . | 13 | TGTGCCAGCAGTTCCACAAGCACAGATACGCAGTATTTT | CASSSTSTDTQYF
TRBJ2-3 | TRBV7-3 | . | . | 14 | TGTGCCAGCAGCAAGGGGGGGGGCACAGATACGCAGTATTTT | CASSKGGGTDTQYF
TRBJ1-2 | TRBV12-2 | . | many | 16 | TGTGCAAGTCGCTTAAGTCCCCTGACGGATAACTATGGCTACACCTTC | CASRLSPLTDNYGYTF
TRBJ2-3 | TRBV20-1 | . | many | 13 | TGCAGTGCTAGAGACCCGTCGTCTGATACGCAGTATTTT | CSARDPSSDTQYF
TRBJ1-1 | TRBV24-1 | . | few | 13 | TGTGCCACCACTTCAGAGCGAGACACTGAAGCTTTCTTT | CATTSERDTEAFF
TRBJ2-5 | TRBV11-2 | TRBD2 | . | 14 | TGTGCCAGCAGCTTAGAGGGACTAGTGGAGACCCAGTACTTC | CASSLEGLVETQYF
TRBJ2-1 | TRBV20-1 | TRBD2 | many | 14 | TGCAGTGCTGGATCCATAGCGGGAGGGTTTGAGCAGTTCTTC | CSAGSIAGGFEQFF